Listed below are T cell receptor beta chains from one sample, sequenced in a study of human T cells and chemical hapten exposure. TCRdb analysed the RACE reads with MiXCR anew, one entry per CDR3 protein. This sample has 50,000 to 65,000 distinct CDR3 sequences, with 9.9% found just once. The sequences come from whole blood, collected in connection with sensitization to the hapten diphenylcyclopropenone (DPC). The receptor set was obtained from a woman in her forties with alopecia areata. Some clones in this sample may be carry-over from other donors' samples. Both conserved end residues are part of each CDR3. A D gene is named only where the DNA matches it firmly. Clone size is given for some rows only: seen once, a few or many times, or a class if the clone is expanded.

j_gene	v_gene	abundance	d_gene	CDR3aa	CDR3nt
TRBJ2-5	TRBV7-2	.	TRBD1	CASSLDRGPGTQYF	TGTGCCAGCAGCCTTGACAGGGGTCCCGGAACCCAGTACTTC
TRBJ1-2	TRBV29-1	many	TRBD1	CSADRGLDGYTF	TGCAGCGCAGACAGGGGGCTTGATGGCTACACCTTC
TRBJ2-2	TRBV5-1	.	.	CASSLGQTGELFF	TGCGCCAGCAGCTTAGGTCAGACCGGGGAGCTGTTTTTT
TRBJ2-1	TRBV20-1	few	TRBD1	CSATSPAGGYNEQFF	TGCAGTGCTACCTCCCCTGCAGGGGGATACAATGAGCAGTTCTTC
TRBJ2-2	TRBV18	.	.	CASSPPLPGGELFF	TGTGCCAGCTCACCACCCCTGCCCGGCGGGGAGCTGTTTTTT
TRBJ1-2	TRBV12-3/TRBV12-4	.	.	CASSLENYGYTF	TGTGCCAGCAGTTTGGAAAACTATGGCTACACCTTC
TRBJ2-3	TRBV14	.	TRBD2	CASSQLAGAADTQYF	TGTGCCAGCAGCCAATTAGCGGGGGCGGCAGATACGCAGTATTTT
TRBJ1-1	TRBV29-1	.	.	CSVGLLDSNTEAFF	TGCAGCGTTGGATTACTAGACAGCAACACTGAAGCTTTCTTT
TRBJ1-1	TRBV9	.	.	CASRTDTEAFF	TGTGCCAGCAGGACAGACACTGAAGCTTTCTTT
TRBJ2-2	TRBV7-8	many	.	CASSLAPGGAGELFF	TGTGCCAGCAGCTTAGCTCCGGGTGGGGCCGGGGAGCTGTTTTTT
TRBJ2-6	TRBV9	many	.	CASKKDGANVLTF	TGTGCCAGCAAGAAAGACGGGGCCAACGTCCTGACTTTC
TRBJ1-1	TRBV19	few	.	CASRAGVSTEAFF	TGTGCCAGTAGGGCGGGAGTTAGCACTGAAGCTTTCTTT
TRBJ2-5	TRBV29-1	few	.	CSVEAGQFQETQYF	TGCAGCGTTGAAGCGGGGCAGTTCCAAGAGACCCAGTACTTC
TRBJ1-1	TRBV12-3/TRBV12-4	few	.	CASTHRRMNTEAFF	TGTGCCAGCACCCACCGGAGGATGAACACTGAAGCTTTCTTT
TRBJ2-3	TRBV4-3	many	TRBD1	CASSQDGTGGDTQYF	TGCGCCAGCAGCCAAGACGGGACAGGGGGCGATACGCAGTATTTT
TRBJ2-1	TRBV7-8	few	.	CASSLSGIQGYNEQFF	TGTGCCAGCAGCCTTAGCGGTATCCAGGGCTACAATGAGCAGTTCTTC
TRBJ1-6	TRBV6-1	few	TRBD1	CASRVQGEGRSPLHF	TGTGCCAGCAGGGTACAGGGGGAGGGCAGGTCACCCCTCCACTTT
TRBJ1-2	TRBV5-8	few	.	CASSLSQLYGYTF	TGTGCCAGCAGCTTGTCACAGCTCTATGGCTACACCTTC